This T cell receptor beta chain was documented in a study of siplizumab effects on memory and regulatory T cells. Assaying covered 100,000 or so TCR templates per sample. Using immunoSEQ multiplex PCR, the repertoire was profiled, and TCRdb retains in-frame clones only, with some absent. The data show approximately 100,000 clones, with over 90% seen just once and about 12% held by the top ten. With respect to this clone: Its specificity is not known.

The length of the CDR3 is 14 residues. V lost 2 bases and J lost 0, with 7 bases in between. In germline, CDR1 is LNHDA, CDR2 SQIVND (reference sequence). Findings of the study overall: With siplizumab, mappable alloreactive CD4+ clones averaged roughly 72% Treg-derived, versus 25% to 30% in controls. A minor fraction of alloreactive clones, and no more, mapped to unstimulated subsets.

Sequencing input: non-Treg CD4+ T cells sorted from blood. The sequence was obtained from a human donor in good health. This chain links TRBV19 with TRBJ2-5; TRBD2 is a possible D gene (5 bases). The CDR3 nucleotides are TGTGCCAGTAGTATATGGCGGGACCAAGAGACCCAGTACTTC. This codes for CASSIWRDQETQYF.